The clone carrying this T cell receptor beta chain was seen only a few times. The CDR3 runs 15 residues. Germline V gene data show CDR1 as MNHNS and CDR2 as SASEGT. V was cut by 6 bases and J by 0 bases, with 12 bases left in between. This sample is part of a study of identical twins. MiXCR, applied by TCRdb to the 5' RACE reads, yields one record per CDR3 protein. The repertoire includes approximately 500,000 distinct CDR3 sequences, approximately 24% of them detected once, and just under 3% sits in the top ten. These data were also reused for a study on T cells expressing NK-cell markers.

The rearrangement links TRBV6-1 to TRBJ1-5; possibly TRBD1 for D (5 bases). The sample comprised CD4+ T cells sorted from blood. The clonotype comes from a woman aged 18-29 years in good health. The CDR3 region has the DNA TGTGCCAGCAGACGAGGACAAGATAGCAATCAGCCCCAGCATTTT. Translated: CASRRGQDSNQPQHF.